This TCR beta chain was observed in a study of T cell repertoires in cytomegalovirus infection. The CDR3 has 14 amino acids. Unmatched junction bases numbered 5, after V lost 4 bases and J lost 5 bases. The germline V gene encodes CDR1 SEHNR and CDR2 FQNEAQ (reference sequence). As for this clonotype: Its antigen remains unidentified.

TCRdb re-called the reads through MiXCR, storing one row per CDR3 protein. The data contain about 920,000 distinct CDR3 sequences, about a third of them singletons. The clonotype comes from a human donor in good health (CMV status not recorded). Some clones in this sample may be carry-over from other donors' samples. The chain uses TRBV7-9 and TRBJ1-5; TRBD1 matches 7 bases. The source material was cultured CD8+ T cells from PBMCs, sampled from culture after CMV antigen stimulation. In DNA form, the CDR3 reads TGTGCCAGCAGCTCCGGGACAGTACATCAGCCCCAGCATTTT. It yields the protein CASSSGTVHQPQHF.